One and the same sample provided the 11 T cell receptor beta chains below, sequenced in a study of regulatory T cells in long-lasting Graves disease. Researchers made TCR beta libraries by using iRepertoire HTBI primers and running Arm-PCR on CDR3 regions. TCRdb independently ran MiXCR on the multiplex PCR reads; one entry per CDR3 protein. The table records fewer than 450,000 distinct CDR3 sequences, 15% of them present only once. The time point is: newly diagnosed GD, antithyroid drugs for less than 3 months. PBMCs were the source of the RNA used for TCR sequencing. The sample was also reused in another study, on T cells in Graves' hyperthyroidism and ophthalmopathy.

The sample consisted of peripheral blood mononuclear cells (PBMCs), taken at new diagnosis, from a patient treated with antithyroid drugs. These receptors were collected from a woman in her thirties or forties with Graves disease.

Notes on this clonotype: A much larger clone sits a single nucleotide away, making a read error possible. The chain is built from TRBV7-3 and TRBJ2-2, with TRBD2 matching 12 bases. The germline CDR1 and CDR2 sequences are SGHTA and FQGTGA. The CDR3 runs 16 residues. The chain's CDR3 is CASSQTSGRNTGERFF. The CDR3 DNA is TGTGCCAGCAGCCAAACTAGCGGGAGGAACACCGGGGAGCGGTTTTTT.

The chain joins TRBV6-5 to TRBJ1-5; D uncertain. Trimming shortened V by 3 bases and J by 0 bases, and 9 bases separated the two germline ends. Germline V CDR1 and CDR2: MNHEY, SVGAGI. The CDR3 extends over 15 amino acids. CDR3 in DNA: TGTGCCAGCAGTTATCACAGTCATAGCAATCAGCCCCAGCATTTT. Its protein is CASSYHSHSNQPQHF.

This clonotype showed up many times. The CDR3 loop reads CASSPLGTNEKLFF. In DNA form, the CDR3 reads TGTGCCAGCTCACCACTGGGAACTAATGAAAAACTGTTTTTT. The chain is built from TRBV18 and TRBJ1-4; the D is unclear. The CDR3 covers 14 residues. Trimming removed 1 base at V and 1 base at J, with 4 bases between. Germline-derived CDR1 and CDR2 are KGHSH and LQKENI. Full variable domain (rest looked up from reference TRBV18 and TRBJ1-4): NAGVMQNPRHLVRRRGQEARLRCSPMKGHSHVYWYRQLPEEGLKFMVYLQKENIIDESGMPKERFSAEFPKEGPSILRIQQVVRGDSAAYFCASSPLGTNEKLFFGSGTQLSVL.

This clonotype appeared many times. In DNA, the CDR3 is TGTGCCAGCATGGGGCAGGGACGGCACACTGAAGCTTTCTTT. This encodes CASMGQGRHTEAFF. V gene TRBV19 combines with J gene TRBJ1-1, with a possible D match to TRBD1 (5 bases). Trimming took off 9 bases at V and 3 bases at J, with 17 bases between the two ends. Germline CDR1 LNHDA, CDR2 SQIVND (reference sequence). The CDR3 spans 14 residues.

This clonotype was counted at least ten times. V usage is TRBV7-9 and J usage is TRBJ2-7; 9 bases are a match to TRBD2. CDR3 size: 16 residues. Germline-derived CDR1 and CDR2 are SEHNR and FQNEAQ (reference sequence). V lost 2 bases to trimming and J lost 3 bases; unmatched junction nucleotides: 8. CDR3 residues: CASSLLSSSGNYEQYF. The DNA of the CDR3 is TGTGCCAGCAGCTTACTATCGTCTAGCGGGAACTACGAGCAGTACTTC.

This chain joins TRBV18 and TRBJ2-7; TRBD1 matches 10 bases. The CDR3 covers 16 residues. Germline V gene lookup returns CDR1 KGHSH and CDR2 LQKENI. The J segment lost 2 bases and the V segment lost 3 bases, leaving 7 bases of the junction unmatched. The CDR3 DNA follows: TGTGCCAGCTCACCGCTGATTGGGACAGGGGCCTACGAGCAGTACTTC. Translating gives CASSPLIGTGAYEQYF.

This clonotype was observed at least ten times. The rearrangement uses TRBV11-2 and TRBJ1-1; 8 positions agree with TRBD1. The germline gives CDR1 SGHAT, CDR2 FQNNGV. The ends lost 7 bases at V and 6 bases at J; junction bases unmatched: 10. The CDR3 loop spans 14 amino acids. This CDR3 is CASTQTGAIAEAFF. The CDR3, as DNA: TGTGCCAGCACCCAGACAGGGGCGATCGCTGAAGCTTTCTTT.

There are many counts of this clonotype. V gene TRBV6-1 combines with J gene TRBJ1-2; TRBD1 agrees at 9 bases. The germline CDR1 and CDR2 sequences are MNHNS and SASEGT. CDR3 length equals 13 residues. Trimming took 5 bases from V and 13 from J; bases not matched to a gene: 11. CDR3 region: CASSTGQGRASTF. The CDR3 nucleotides read TGTGCCAGCAGTACCGGACAGGGGAGGGCGAGCACCTTC.

This CDR3 reads CASSVDSGTSWSTDTQYF. The CDR3, as DNA: TGTGCCAGCAGCGTAGATTCCGGGACTAGCTGGAGCACAGATACGCAGTATTTT. The chain joins TRBV9 to TRBJ2-3; 9 bases line up with TRBD2. The CDR3 has 18 amino acids. CDR1 SGDLS and CDR2 YYNGEE come from the germline V gene. The trim removed 0 bases at V and 0 bases at J, leaving 8 bases unmatched.

This clonotype turned up a few times. The CDR3 loop reads CASSSRESHKNIQYF. The DNA for the CDR3 is TGTGCCAGCAGTTCGAGGGAGTCCCACAAAAACATTCAGTACTTC. V gene TRBV28 combines with J gene TRBJ2-4, with D perhaps TRBD2 (5 bases). The CDR3 totals 15 residues. Trimming took off 4 bases at V and 3 bases at J, with 13 bases between the two ends. Looked up from germline, CDR1 is MDHEN and CDR2 is SYDVKM.

This clonotype was detected ten times or more. The gene calls are TRBV7-2 and TRBJ2-3; 9 nucleotides match TRBD1. The CDR3 is 17 residues long. The germline CDR1 and CDR2 sequences are SGHTA and FQGNSA. Unmatched junction bases numbered 6, after V lost 1 base and J lost 1 base. In DNA form, the CDR3 reads TGTGCCAGCAGCTTAGTCGGGACAGGGTCTGGCACAGATACGCAGTATTTT. It codes for CASSLVGTGSGTDTQYF.